Listed here are 4 T cell receptor beta chains from one sample, sequenced in a study of CD8+ T cells in alopecia areata. Isolated RNA was reverse transcribed into cDNA used as the sequencing template. TCRdb's copy holds only in-frame clones and misses some; the assay was immunoSEQ multiplex PCR. The table lists more than 150,000 clones, 60% of them singletons. As for treatment: oral pan-JAK inhibitor, 5-10 mg twice daily. The sample in question was CD4+ T cells sorted from blood, obtained at week 4, from a patient treated with tofacitinib. Every receptor here comes from a human donor with alopecia areata.

V and J are TRBV7-2 and TRBJ1-1; D is ambiguous. Germline V gene data show CDR1 as SGHTA and CDR2 as FQGNSA. The CDR3 has 13 amino acids. The germline V and J ends were trimmed by 7 bases and 4 bases, with 13 bases remaining between them. CDR3 residues: CASTSGGVTEAFF. In nucleotides, the CDR3 is TGTGCCAGCACTAGTGGCGGGGTCACTGAAGCTTTCTTT.

This clone was observed a handful of times. V and J are TRBV28 and TRBJ2-3; D gene unclear. V was clipped by 4 bases and J by 1 base, with 9 bases between them. CDR1 and CDR2 (germline): MDHEN, SYDVKM. The CDR3 contains 14 residues. CDR3 region: CASSWLAGTDTQYF. The DNA for the CDR3 is TGTGCCAGCAGTTGGCTTGCTGGCACAGATACGCAGTATTTT.

This clone has just a few counts. The chain employs TRBV30 and TRBJ1-2; TRBD1 might be the D (5 bases). Germline V gene lookup returns CDR1 GTSNPN and CDR2 SVGIG (reference sequence). The V gene lost 8 bases and the J gene lost 8 bases, with 30 bases spanning the gap. This CDR3 spans 16 amino acids. The CDR3 DNA sequence: TGTGCCCGAAGCGGGGACCAAAAGCCGAGTAGTCGCGGCTACACCTTC. Protein sequence: CARSGDQKPSSRGYTF.

The chain carries TRBV15 and TRBJ2-1; D is ambiguous. The V gene lost 5 bases and the J gene lost 16 bases, with 21 bases spanning the gap. This CDR3 has 13 residues. CDR1 is LNHNV and CDR2 is YYDKDF in the germline V gene (reference sequence). The DNA for the CDR3 is TGTGCCACCAGCCCTGGCCCCGCAGCCTCCACTTTCTTC. Protein product: CATSPGPAASTFF.